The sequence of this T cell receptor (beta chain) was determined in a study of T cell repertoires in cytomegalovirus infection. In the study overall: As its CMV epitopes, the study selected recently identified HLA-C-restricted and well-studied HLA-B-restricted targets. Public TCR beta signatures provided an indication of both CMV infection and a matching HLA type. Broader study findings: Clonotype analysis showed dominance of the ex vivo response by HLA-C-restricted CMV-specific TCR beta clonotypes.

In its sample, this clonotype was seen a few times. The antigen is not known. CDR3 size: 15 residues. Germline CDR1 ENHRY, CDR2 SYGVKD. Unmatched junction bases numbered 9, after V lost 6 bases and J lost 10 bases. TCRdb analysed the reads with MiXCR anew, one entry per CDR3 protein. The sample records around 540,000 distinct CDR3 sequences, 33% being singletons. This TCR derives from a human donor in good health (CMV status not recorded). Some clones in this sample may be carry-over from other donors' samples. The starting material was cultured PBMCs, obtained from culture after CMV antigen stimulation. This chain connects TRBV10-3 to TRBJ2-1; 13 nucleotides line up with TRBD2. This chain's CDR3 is CAIRGVGLAGPEQFF. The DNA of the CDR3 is TGTGCCATCAGGGGTGTGGGACTAGCGGGACCCGAGCAGTTCTTC.